This is a list of T cell receptor beta chains from one sample in a study of blood T cells in healthy people across ages. MiXCR was run by TCRdb on the 5' RACE reads, yielding one entry per CDR3 protein. The repertoire includes some 1.5 million distinct CDR3 sequences, 28% of them detected once, and roughly 8% sits in the top ten. The source material was blood. The receptors here all came from a woman aged 25 to 39 in good health. The CDR3 runs from the conserved cysteine through the conserved F or W. The D gene is left open where the match is weak. Size tells how often a clone was seen (once, few, many) or the class of an expanded clone, and some rows leave it out.

J | D | size | V | DNA | CDR3
TRBJ2-2 | NA | once | TRBV7-2 | TGTGCCAGCAGCTTAAGTCGGGGAGGGCTGTTTTTT | CASSLSRGGLFF
TRBJ2-1 | TRBD2 | many | TRBV12-3/TRBV12-4 | TGTGCCAGCAGGGCGGGAGGTAGACTAAGTGCATCCTACAATGAGCAGTTCTTC | CASRAGGRLSASYNEQFF
TRBJ2-1 | TRBD1 | few | TRBV4-1 | TGCGCCAGCTCTGACAGGGCCTCCTACAATGAGCAGTTCTTC | CASSDRASYNEQFF
TRBJ2-3 | TRBD2 | NA | TRBV7-2 | TGTGCCAGCAGCTCACAAGCTAGCGGATATAGCACAGATACGCAGTATTTT | CASSSQASGYSTDTQYF
TRBJ2-5 | NA | NA | TRBV4-1 | TGCGCCAGCAGCCAAGTTGCCAGGTCAAGGCCCCAAGAGACCCAGTACTTC | CASSQVARSRPQETQYF
TRBJ2-1 | NA | NA | TRBV7-3 | TGTGCCAGCAGGCCCGGGGCCGGGGAGAATGAGCAGTTCTTC | CASRPGAGENEQFF
TRBJ2-7 | NA | few | TRBV20-1 | TGCAGTGCTAGAGATCTCACAGCCGCCTCCTACGAGCAGTACTTC | CSARDLTAASYEQYF
TRBJ1-2 | NA | NA | TRBV25-1 | TGTGCCAGCGAGGCAGGAGGGTCCTATGGCTACACCTTC | CASEAGGSYGYTF
TRBJ1-5 | NA | NA | TRBV7-9 | TGTGCCAGCAGCCGCCAGGGGTTAGACGGCAATCAGCCCCAGCATTTT | CASSRQGLDGNQPQHF
TRBJ2-7 | TRBD2 | NA | TRBV29-1 | TGCAGCGTTAAAATAGCGGGAGTAGGGTACGAGCAGTACTTC | CSVKIAGVGYEQYF
TRBJ2-3 | NA | NA | TRBV7-2 | TGTGCCAGCGCGAGGGGTGGAGGAACAGATACGCAGTATTTT | CASARGGGTDTQYF
TRBJ1-2 | NA | few | TRBV5-1 | TGCGCCAGCAGCTTGGCCCCGGAGGGCTATGGCTACACCTTC | CASSLAPEGYGYTF
TRBJ1-1 | NA | NA | TRBV7-9 | TGTGCCAGCAGCCGGGTGACGCGGAAGACTGAAGCTTTCTTT | CASSRVTRKTEAFF
TRBJ2-7 | NA | many | TRBV27 | TGTGCCAGCAGTCCGGTTCTGGACGGTTCCTACGAGCAGTACTTC | CASSPVLDGSYEQYF
TRBJ2-5 | TRBD2 | NA | TRBV11-2 | TGTGCCAGCAGCTTAGGACCAACTAGCGAGGGGGAGACCCAGTACTTC | CASSLGPTSEGETQYF
TRBJ2-3 | TRBD2 | NA | TRBV7-2 | TGTGCCAGCAGCTTAGTAGGGCGGGAGCCGCCAGATACGCAGTATTTT | CASSLVGREPPDTQYF
TRBJ2-2 | NA | NA | TRBV5-1 | TGCGCCAGCAGCGTGACATCGAACACCGGGGAGCTGTTTTTT | CASSVTSNTGELFF
TRBJ1-2 | TRBD1 | NA | TRBV10-2 | TGCACCAGCAGGGGGGCAGGGGCCGTGAACTATGGCTACACCTTC | CTSRGAGAVNYGYTF
TRBJ2-1 | NA | few | TRBV9 | TGTGCCAGCAGCGTAGAACCGGGAGTCTACAATGAGCAGTTCTTC | CASSVEPGVYNEQFF
TRBJ1-5 | TRBD1 | NA | TRBV24-1 | TGTGCCACCAGTACGGGACAGGTCAATCAGCCCCAGCATTTT | CATSTGQVNQPQHF
TRBJ2-7 | NA | NA | TRBV5-1 | TGCGCCAGCAGCTTGGCTCGCGCAGTCCGGAATGCAGGGCAGTACTTC | CASSLARAVRNAGQYF
TRBJ1-6 | TRBD1 | NA | TRBV5-6 | TGTGCCAGCAGCTTTGGACAGGCTAGCAATTCACCCCTCCACTTT | CASSFGQASNSPLHF
TRBJ1-1 | TRBD1 | NA | TRBV12-3/TRBV12-4 | TGTGCCAGCAGATCCACCACAGGGGACAAAACTGAAGCTTTCTTT | CASRSTTGDKTEAFF
TRBJ2-5 | NA | NA | TRBV28 | TGTGCCAGCGGTCCTAAGGAGACCCAGTACTTC | CASGPKETQYF
TRBJ1-6 | NA | NA | TRBV11-2 | TGTGCCAGCAAAGCGACAGCGGTTAGCTCACCCCTCCACTTT | CASKATAVSSPLHF
TRBJ2-4 | TRBD1 | NA | TRBV9 | TGTGCCAGCAGCTTGGGACAGGGGGCTTACAATGAGCAGTACTTC | CASSLGQGAYNEQYF
TRBJ2-5 | TRBD2 | NA | TRBV5-1 | TGCGCCAGCAGCTTCGAGCGGGGGGCAGGAGAGACCCAGTACTTC | CASSFERGAGETQYF
TRBJ2-4 | NA | NA | TRBV5-5 | TGTGCCAGCAGCTTAGAGAGCCTTCTCGGAAACATTCAGTACTTC | CASSLESLLGNIQYF
TRBJ1-6 | NA | few | TRBV7-2 | TGTGCCAGCAGCTTAGGAATGGTGGAAATCTCCTATAATTCACCCCTCCACTTT | CASSLGMVEISYNSPLHF
TRBJ2-7 | NA | NA | TRBV7-6 | TGTGCCAGCAGCTGGGGGGGACAGCGATCCTCCTACGAGCAGTACTTC | CASSWGGQRSSYEQYF
TRBJ2-5 | NA | few | TRBV11-2 | TGTGCCAGCAGCCTAAACCCCGTTGGGCAAGAGACCCAGTACTTC | CASSLNPVGQETQYF
TRBJ2-5 | NA | few | TRBV3-1 | TGTGCCAGCAGCACGACGGCGACCTGGAGGGAGACCCAGTACTTC | CASSTTATWRETQYF
TRBJ2-5 | TRBD2 | NA | TRBV7-2 | TGTGCCAGCAGCTTACTAGCGGGGGGTTTGGTGGAGACCCAGTACTTC | CASSLLAGGLVETQYF
TRBJ1-2 | NA | many | TRBV7-9 | TGTGCCAGCAGCGCCCAGGGAGGAGATGGCTACACCTTC | CASSAQGGDGYTF
TRBJ2-1 | NA | few | TRBV9 | TGTGCCAGCAGCGTAGGGGGAGACGCTTACAATGAGCAGTTCTTC | CASSVGGDAYNEQFF
TRBJ1-5 | NA | NA | TRBV7-2 | TGTGCCAGCAGCTGGAGGGGTGGGGAGCAGCCCCAGCATTTT | CASSWRGGEQPQHF
TRBJ1-4 | NA | NA | TRBV27 | TGTGCCAGCAGTCCTACGACTGTTGCTGAAAAACTGTTTTTT | CASSPTTVAEKLFF
TRBJ2-2 | TRBD2 | NA | TRBV7-2 | TGTGCTAGCAGACCTACTAGCGGGGGCCCGGAGCTGTTTTTT | CASRPTSGGPELFF
TRBJ1-2 | NA | NA | TRBV20-1 | TGCAGTGCTAGAGAGGTTGGACGACTAGAGATTACCTATGGCTACACCTTC | CSAREVGRLEITYGYTF
TRBJ1-2 | NA | few | TRBV6-5 | TGTGCCAGCAGTTACCGCGCAGGGCAGTCTTATGGCTACACCTTC | CASSYRAGQSYGYTF
TRBJ1-3 | NA | NA | TRBV7-3 | TGTGCCAGCAACTTAGGGTTTGGAAACACCATATATTTT | CASNLGFGNTIYF
TRBJ2-1 | NA | NA | TRBV28 | TGTGCCAGCAGTTCCCAAGCTGTGGGCGAGCAGTTCTTC | CASSSQAVGEQFF
TRBJ1-2 | NA | few | TRBV20-1 | TGCAGTGCTAGCCCTAATGGAGACTATGGCTACACCTTC | CSASPNGDYGYTF
TRBJ1-2 | NA | few | TRBV20-1 | TGCAGTGCTAGAAATACAGGGACCGATGGCTACACCTTC | CSARNTGTDGYTF
TRBJ2-1 | TRBD2 | NA | TRBV7-3 | TGTGCCAGCAGCTCAGGGGTAGGCGGGGGGGCCTCAGGTGAGCAGTTCTTC | CASSSGVGGGASGEQFF
TRBJ2-1 | NA | many | TRBV25-1 | TGTGCCAGCAGTGGGCTTGAGCTATCCTACAATGAGCAGTTCTTC | CASSGLELSYNEQFF